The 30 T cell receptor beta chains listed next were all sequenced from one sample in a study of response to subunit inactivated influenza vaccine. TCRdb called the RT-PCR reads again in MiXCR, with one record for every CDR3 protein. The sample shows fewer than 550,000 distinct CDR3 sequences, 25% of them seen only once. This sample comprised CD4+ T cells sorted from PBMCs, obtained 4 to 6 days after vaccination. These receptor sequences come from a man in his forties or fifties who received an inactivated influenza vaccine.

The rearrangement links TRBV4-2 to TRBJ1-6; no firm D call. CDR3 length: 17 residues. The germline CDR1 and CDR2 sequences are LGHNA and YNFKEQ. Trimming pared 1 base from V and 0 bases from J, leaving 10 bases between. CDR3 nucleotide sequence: TGTGCCAGCAGCCAAGCGGCGGGAAGCTCCTATAATTCACCCCTCCACTTT. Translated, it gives CASSQAAGSSYNSPLHF.

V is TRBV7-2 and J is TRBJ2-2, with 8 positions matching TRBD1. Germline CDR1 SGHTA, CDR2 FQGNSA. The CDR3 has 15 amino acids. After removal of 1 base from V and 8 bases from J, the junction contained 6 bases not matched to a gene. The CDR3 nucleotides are TGTGCCAGCAGCTTAGGGACAGGGACGGGTGGGGAGCTGTTTTTT. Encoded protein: CASSLGTGTGGELFF.

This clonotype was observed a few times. Written as DNA, the CDR3 is TGTGCCAGCAGTCAGGGGGAGGCGGGGACCCAGTACTTC. Translating it yields CASSQGEAGTQYF. The rearrangement links TRBV12-3 or TRBV12-4 to TRBJ2-5; D perhaps matches TRBD1 (7 bases). V was pared by 5 bases and J by 7 bases, with 14 bases between. This CDR3 has 13 amino acids.

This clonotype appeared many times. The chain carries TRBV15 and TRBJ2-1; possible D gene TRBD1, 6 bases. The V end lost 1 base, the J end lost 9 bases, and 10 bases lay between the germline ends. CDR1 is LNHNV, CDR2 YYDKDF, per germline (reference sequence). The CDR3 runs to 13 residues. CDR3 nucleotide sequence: TGTGCCACCAGCAGAGGGACAGAACCTGAGCAGTTCTTC. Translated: CATSRGTEPEQFF.

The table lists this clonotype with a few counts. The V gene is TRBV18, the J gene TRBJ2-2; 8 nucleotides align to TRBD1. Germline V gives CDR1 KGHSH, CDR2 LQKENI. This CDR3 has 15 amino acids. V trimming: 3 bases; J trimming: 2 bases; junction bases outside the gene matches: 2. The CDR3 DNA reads TGTGCCAGCTCACCGGACAGGGCAAACACCGGGGAGCTGTTTTTT. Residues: CASSPDRANTGELFF.

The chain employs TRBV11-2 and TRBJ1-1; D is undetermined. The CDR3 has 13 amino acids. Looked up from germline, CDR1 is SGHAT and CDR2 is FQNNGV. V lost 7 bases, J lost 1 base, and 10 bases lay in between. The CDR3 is CASNLGGNTEAFF. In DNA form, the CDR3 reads TGTGCCAGCAACCTTGGCGGGAACACTGAAGCTTTCTTT.

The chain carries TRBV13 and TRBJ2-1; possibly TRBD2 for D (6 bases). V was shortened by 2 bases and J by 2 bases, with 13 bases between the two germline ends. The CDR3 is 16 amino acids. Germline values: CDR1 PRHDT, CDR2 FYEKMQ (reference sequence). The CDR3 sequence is CASSLPAGLPYNEQFF. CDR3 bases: TGTGCCAGCAGCTTACCTGCGGGGCTTCCCTACAATGAGCAGTTCTTC.

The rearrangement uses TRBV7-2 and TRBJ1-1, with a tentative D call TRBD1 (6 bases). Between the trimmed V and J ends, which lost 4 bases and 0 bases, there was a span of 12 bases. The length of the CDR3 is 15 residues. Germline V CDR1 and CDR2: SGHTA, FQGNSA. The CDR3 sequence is CASSSQQGLNTEAFF. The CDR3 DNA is TGTGCCAGCAGCTCCCAACAGGGCTTGAACACTGAAGCTTTCTTT.

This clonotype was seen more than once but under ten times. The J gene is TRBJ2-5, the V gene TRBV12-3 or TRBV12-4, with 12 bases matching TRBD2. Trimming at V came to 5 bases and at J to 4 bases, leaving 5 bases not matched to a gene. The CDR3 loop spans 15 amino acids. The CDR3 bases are TGTGCCAGCAGTCCGACTAGCGGGAGTGGAGAGACCCAGTACTTC. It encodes CASSPTSGSGETQYF.

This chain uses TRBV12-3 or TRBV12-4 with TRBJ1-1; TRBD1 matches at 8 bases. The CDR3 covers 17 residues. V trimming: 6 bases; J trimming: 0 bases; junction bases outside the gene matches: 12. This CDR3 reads CASSRIFDRGMNTEAFF. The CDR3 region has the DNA TGTGCCAGCAGCCGTATATTCGACAGGGGAATGAACACTGAAGCTTTCTTT.

CDR3 coding DNA: TGTGCCAGCAGAATCGGACAGAACACCGGGGAGCTGTTTTTT. It specifies CASRIGQNTGELFF. This sequence joins TRBV6-2 or TRBV6-3 and TRBJ2-2; maybe TRBD1 (5 bases). This CDR3 spans 14 amino acids. Per germline, CDR1 MNHEY and CDR2 SVGEGT. The V end was cut by 6 bases, the J end by 1 base, with 9 bases between.

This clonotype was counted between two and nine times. DNA of the CDR3: TGTGCCAGACCATACATCAGCGGGGGGACCTACGAGCAGTACTTC. It specifies CARPYISGGTYEQYF. The V gene is TRBV21-1, the J gene TRBJ2-7; the table's D gene call, TRBD2, was not cross checked with the DNA. TRBV21-1 has pseudogene status. The CDR3 extends over 15 amino acids.

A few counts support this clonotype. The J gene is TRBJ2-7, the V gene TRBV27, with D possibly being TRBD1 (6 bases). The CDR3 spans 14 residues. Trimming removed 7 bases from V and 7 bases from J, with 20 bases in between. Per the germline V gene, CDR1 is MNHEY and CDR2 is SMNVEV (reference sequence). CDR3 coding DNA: TGTGCCAGCAAGTCCGGGACAAGGGCTTTGGAGCAGTACTTC. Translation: CASKSGTRALEQYF.

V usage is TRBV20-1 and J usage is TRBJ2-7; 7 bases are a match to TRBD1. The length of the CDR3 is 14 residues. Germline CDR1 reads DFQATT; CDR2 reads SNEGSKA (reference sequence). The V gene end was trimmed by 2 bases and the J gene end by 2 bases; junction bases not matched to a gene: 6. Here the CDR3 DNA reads TGCAGTGCTAGATCCGGACAGGACACCTACGAGCAGTACTTC. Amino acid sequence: CSARSGQDTYEQYF.

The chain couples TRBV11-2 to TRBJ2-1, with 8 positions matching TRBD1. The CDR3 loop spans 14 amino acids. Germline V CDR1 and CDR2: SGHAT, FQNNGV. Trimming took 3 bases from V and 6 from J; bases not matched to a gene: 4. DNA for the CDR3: TGTGCCAGCAGCTTCCGGACAGGGTTCAATGAGCAGTTCTTC. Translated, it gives CASSFRTGFNEQFF.

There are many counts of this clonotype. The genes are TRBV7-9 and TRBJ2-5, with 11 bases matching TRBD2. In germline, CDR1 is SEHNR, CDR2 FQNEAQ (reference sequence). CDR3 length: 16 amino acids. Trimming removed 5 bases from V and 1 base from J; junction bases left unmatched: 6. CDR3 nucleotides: TGTGCCAGCAGCACAACTAGCGGGGGATTCCAAGAGACCCAGTACTTC. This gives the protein CASSTTSGGFQETQYF.

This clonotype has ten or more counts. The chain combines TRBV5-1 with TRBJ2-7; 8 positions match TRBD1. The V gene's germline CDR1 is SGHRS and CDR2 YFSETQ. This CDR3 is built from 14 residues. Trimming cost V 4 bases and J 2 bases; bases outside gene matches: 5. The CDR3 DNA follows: TGCGCCAGCAGCGGAGGACAGGGTGCCTACGAGCAGTACTTC. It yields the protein CASSGGQGAYEQYF.

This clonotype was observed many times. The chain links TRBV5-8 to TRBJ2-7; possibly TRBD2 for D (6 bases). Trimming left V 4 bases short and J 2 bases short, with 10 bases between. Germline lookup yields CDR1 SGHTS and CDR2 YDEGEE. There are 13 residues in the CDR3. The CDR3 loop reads CASSRGRTYEQYF. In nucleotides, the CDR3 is TGTGCCAGCAGCCGGGGGAGGACCTACGAGCAGTACTTC.

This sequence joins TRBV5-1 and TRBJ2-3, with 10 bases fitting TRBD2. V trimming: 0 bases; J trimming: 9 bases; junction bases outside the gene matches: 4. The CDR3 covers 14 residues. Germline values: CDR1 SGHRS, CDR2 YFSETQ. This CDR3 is CASSLASGGGTQYF. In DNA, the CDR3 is TGCGCCAGCAGCTTGGCTAGCGGGGGCGGGACGCAGTATTTT.

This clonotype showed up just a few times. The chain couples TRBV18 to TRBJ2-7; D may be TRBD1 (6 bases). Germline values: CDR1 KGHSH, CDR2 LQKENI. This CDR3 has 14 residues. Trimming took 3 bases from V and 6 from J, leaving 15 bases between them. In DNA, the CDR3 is TGTGCCAGCTCACCCCCCCGGCAGGGGAGCGAGCAGTACTTC. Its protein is CASSPPRQGSEQYF.

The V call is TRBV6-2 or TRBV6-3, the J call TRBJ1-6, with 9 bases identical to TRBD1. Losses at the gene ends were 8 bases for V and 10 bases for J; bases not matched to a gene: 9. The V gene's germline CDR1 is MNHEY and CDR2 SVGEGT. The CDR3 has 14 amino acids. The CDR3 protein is CASRLDRGGSPLHF. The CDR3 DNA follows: TGTGCCAGCCGGTTGGACAGGGGAGGATCACCCCTCCACTTT.

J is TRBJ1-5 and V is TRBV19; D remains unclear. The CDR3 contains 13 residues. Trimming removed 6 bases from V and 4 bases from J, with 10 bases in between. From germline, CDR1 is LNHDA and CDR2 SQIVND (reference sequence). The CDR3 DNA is TGTGCCAGTAGACCCGTCGATAATCAGCCCCAGCATTTT. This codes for CASRPVDNQPQHF.

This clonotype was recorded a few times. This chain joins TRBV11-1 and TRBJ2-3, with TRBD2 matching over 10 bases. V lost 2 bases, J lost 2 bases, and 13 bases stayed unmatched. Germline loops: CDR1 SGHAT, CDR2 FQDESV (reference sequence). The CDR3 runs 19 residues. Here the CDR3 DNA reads TGTGCCAGCAGCTTATTCCGGACTAGCGGAACTTCACACACAGATACGCAGTATTTT. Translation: CASSLFRTSGTSHTDTQYF.

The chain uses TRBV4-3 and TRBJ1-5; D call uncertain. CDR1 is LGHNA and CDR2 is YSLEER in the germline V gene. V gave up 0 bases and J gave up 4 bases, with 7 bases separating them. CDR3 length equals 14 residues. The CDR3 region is CASSQESNNQPQHF. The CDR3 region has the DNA TGCGCCAGCAGCCAAGAGAGCAATAATCAGCCCCAGCATTTT.

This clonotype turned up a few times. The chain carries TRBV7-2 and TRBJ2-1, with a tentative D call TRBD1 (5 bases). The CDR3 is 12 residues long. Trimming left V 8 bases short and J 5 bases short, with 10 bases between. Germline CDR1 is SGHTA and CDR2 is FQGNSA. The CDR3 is CASRRVDNEQFF. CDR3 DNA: TGTGCCAGCCGCAGGGTCGACAATGAGCAGTTCTTC.

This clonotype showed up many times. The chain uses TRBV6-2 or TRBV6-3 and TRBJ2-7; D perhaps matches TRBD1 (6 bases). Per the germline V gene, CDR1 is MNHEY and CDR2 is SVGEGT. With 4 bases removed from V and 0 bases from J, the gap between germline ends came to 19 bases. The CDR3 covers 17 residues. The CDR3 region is CASSSGPGQTISYEQYF. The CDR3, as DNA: TGTGCCAGCAGTTCCGGACCGGGACAAACTATCTCCTACGAGCAGTACTTC.

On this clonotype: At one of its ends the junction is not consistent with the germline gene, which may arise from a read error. The CDR3 DNA sequence: TGTGCTAGCAGCTTCGGTCAGACAGAGACCCAGTACTTC. It is translated as CASSFGQTETQYF. This chain connects TRBV7-7 to TRBJ2-5, with D unresolved. The CDR3 loop spans 13 amino acids. CDR1 SSHAT and CDR2 FNYEAQ come from the germline V gene (reference sequence).

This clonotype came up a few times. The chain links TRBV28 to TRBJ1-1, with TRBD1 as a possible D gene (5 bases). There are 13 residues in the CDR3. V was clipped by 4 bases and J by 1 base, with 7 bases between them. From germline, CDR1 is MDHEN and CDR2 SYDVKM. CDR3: CASSYRWNTEAFF. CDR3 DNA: TGTGCCAGCAGTTACAGGTGGAACACTGAAGCTTTCTTT. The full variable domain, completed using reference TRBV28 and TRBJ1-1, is DVKVTQSSRYLVKRTGEKVFLECVQDMDHENMFWYRQDPGLGLRLIYFSYDVKMKEKGDIPEGYSVSREKKERFSLILESASTNQTSMYLCASSYRWNTEAFFGQGTRLTVV.

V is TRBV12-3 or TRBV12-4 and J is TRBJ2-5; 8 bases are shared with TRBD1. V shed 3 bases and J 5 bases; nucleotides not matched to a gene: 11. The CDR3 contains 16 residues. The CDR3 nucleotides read TGTGCCAGCAGTTTTGGGCAGGGGGCTACTATGGAGACCCAGTACTTC. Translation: CASSFGQGATMETQYF.

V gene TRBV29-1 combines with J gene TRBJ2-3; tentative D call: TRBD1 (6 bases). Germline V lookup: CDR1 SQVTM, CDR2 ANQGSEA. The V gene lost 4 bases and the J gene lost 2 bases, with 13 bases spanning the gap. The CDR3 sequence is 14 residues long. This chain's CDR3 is CSVAVGANTDTQYF. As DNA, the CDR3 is TGCAGCGTTGCCGTGGGGGCCAACACAGATACGCAGTATTTT.